One and the same sample provided the 18 T cell receptor beta chains below, sequenced in a study of T cells in Graves' hyperthyroidism and ophthalmopathy. RNA transcripts served as the template for amplifying TCR beta CDR3 regions. The HTBI primer set was used in a first-round RT-PCR of the TCR CDR3. TCRdb analysed the multiplex PCR reads with MiXCR anew, one entry per CDR3 protein. The sample holds about 560,000 distinct CDR3 sequences, approximately 15% seen once. Sequencing was performed on blood. The receptor source for this set is a young woman with Graves' hyperthyroidism.

This clonotype occurred many times. The chain has TRBV24-1 and TRBJ2-1, with TRBD2 matching over 11 bases. Per germline, CDR1 KGHDR and CDR2 SFDVKD. The V and J ends lost 3 bases and 3 bases, in that order; junction bases with no gene match: 3. The CDR3 runs to 16 residues. CDR3 DNA: TGTGCCACCAGTGATCCGGGGACTAGCGGCTACAATGAGCAGTTCTTC. Translation: CATSDPGTSGYNEQFF.

The sample holds a few counts of this clonotype. V usage is TRBV25-1 and J usage is TRBJ2-7; the D is unclear. Trimming stripped 7 bases from V and 6 bases from J, with 25 bases between. Germline values: CDR1 MGHDK, CDR2 SYGVNS. This CDR3 region has 16 residues. In nucleotides, the CDR3 is TGTGCCAGCACTCTATCGGATGGGTTAAGCGCCCTCGAGCAGTACTTC. This encodes CASTLSDGLSALEQYF.

The genes are TRBV25-1 and TRBJ1-3, with unresolved D. Germline V gene sequence: CDR1 MGHDK, CDR2 SYGVNS. There are 13 residues in the CDR3. The V gene lost 8 bases and the J gene lost 7 bases, with 15 bases spanning the gap. The CDR3 bases are TGTGCCAGCGGCACACCGTCCGGGAACACCATATATTTT. Protein product: CASGTPSGNTIYF.

This clonotype was detected many times. The genes are TRBV30 and TRBJ2-1, with 7 bases fitting TRBD1. Germline V CDR1 and CDR2: GTSNPN, SVGIG (reference sequence). V lost 4 bases and J lost 11; bases outside the gene matches: 5. This CDR3 has 11 residues. The CDR3 here is CAWTDRAKQFF. For the CDR3, the DNA is TGTGCCTGGACCGACAGGGCTAAGCAGTTCTTC.

The rearrangement joins TRBV6-1 to TRBJ2-2; 12 bases line up with TRBD1. The CDR3 spans 17 residues. CDR1 and CDR2 from the germline V gene are MNHNS and SASEGT. V shed 7 bases, J shed 4 bases, and the junction held 10 bases outside the gene matches. CDR3 DNA: TGTGCCAGCAAGAAAGACGGGACAGGGGGCGGCACCGGGGAGCTGTTTTTT. As protein: CASKKDGTGGGTGELFF.

The chain uses TRBV11-3 and TRBJ2-1; D is ambiguous. Between the trimmed V and J ends, which lost 5 bases and 6 bases, there was a span of 14 bases. The CDR3 runs to 14 residues. The germline CDR1 and CDR2 sequences are SGHNT and YENEEA. The CDR3 sequence is CASSPATLGNEQFF. CDR3 bases: TGTGCCAGCAGCCCTGCTACTCTGGGCAATGAGCAGTTCTTC. Variable domain in full (rest from reference TRBV11-3 and TRBJ2-1): EAGVVQSPRYKIIEKKQPVAFWCNPISGHNTLYWYLQNLGQGPELLIRYENEEAVDDSQLPKDRFSAERLKGVDSTLKIQPAELGDSAVYLCASSPATLGNEQFFGPGTRLTVL.

This clonotype has ten or more counts. The V and J genes are TRBV28 and TRBJ2-5; D not resolved. V was shortened by 5 bases and J by 4 bases, with 20 bases between the two germline ends. The CDR3 contains 16 residues. Looked up from germline, CDR1 is MDHEN and CDR2 is SYDVKM. The CDR3 bases are TGTGCCAGCAGTGGATTTTTAGGTAGTATCGCAGAGACCCAGTACTTC. Encoded protein: CASSGFLGSIAETQYF.

This chain links TRBV7-8 with TRBJ2-7; unclear D gene. The CDR3 loop spans 16 amino acids. Germline CDR1 is SGHVS and CDR2 is FQNEAQ. V was trimmed by 4 bases and J by 4 bases, leaving 20 bases between them. The CDR3 loop reads CASSSVGSDAPYEQYF. CDR3 bases: TGTGCCAGCAGCTCTGTTGGAAGTGACGCCCCGTACGAGCAGTACTTC.

CDR3 coding DNA: TGCAGTGCTAGCCGCCTACTAGCGGGAAGGTACAATGAGCAGTTCTTC. Its protein product is CSASRLLAGRYNEQFF. The chain is built from TRBV20-1 and TRBJ2-1; 10 bases map to TRBD2. V was pared by 3 bases and J by 4 bases, with 9 bases of the junction left unmatched. This CDR3 has 16 residues. The germline V gene encodes CDR1 DFQATT and CDR2 SNEGSKA (reference sequence).

This clonotype occurred many times. The J gene is TRBJ2-7, the V gene TRBV6-5; D is uncertain. Germline V gene data show CDR1 as MNHEY and CDR2 as SVGAGI. The CDR3 covers 13 residues. The V end was cut by 2 bases, the J end by 5 bases, with 10 bases between. CDR3 sequence reads: CASSYGSSDEQYF. CDR3 DNA sequence: TGTGCCAGCAGTTACGGCAGTAGTGACGAGCAGTACTTC.

J is TRBJ1-1 and V is TRBV3-1; D call uncertain. The germline CDR1 and CDR2 sequences are LGHDT and YNNKEL (reference sequence). V lost 3 bases and J lost 0, with 14 bases in between. This CDR3 contains 16 residues. The CDR3 loop reads CASSHLGQPLNTEAFF. For the CDR3, the DNA is TGTGCCAGCAGCCACCTAGGGCAGCCCCTGAACACTGAAGCTTTCTTT.

This clonotype was observed at least ten times. The chain combines TRBV20-1 with TRBJ2-7; TRBD1 matches 9 bases. Germline-derived CDR1 and CDR2 are DFQATT and SNEGSKA (reference sequence). The CDR3 totals 15 residues. V trimming: 0 bases; J trimming: 6 bases; junction bases outside the gene matches: 9. CDR3 sequence: CSARDTGTGTTEQYF. In DNA, the CDR3 is TGCAGTGCTAGAGATACGGGGACAGGGACAACCGAGCAGTACTTC.

This clonotype occurred many times. The gene calls are TRBV2 and TRBJ2-3; 9 nucleotides match TRBD1. CDR3 length: 14 amino acids. Germline V lookup: CDR1 SNHLY, CDR2 FYNNEI. V was clipped by 6 bases and J by 4 bases; unmatched bases: 5. Written as DNA, the CDR3 is TGTGCCAGCAGCCCGGGACAGGGATCAGATACGCAGTATTTT. This codes for CASSPGQGSDTQYF.

The chain couples TRBV7-9 to TRBJ2-7; D is perhaps TRBD2 (6 bases). The CDR3 spans 18 residues. Trimming stripped 4 bases from V and 0 bases from J, with 22 bases between. Germline V CDR1 and CDR2: SEHNR, FQNEAQ (reference sequence). The CDR3 DNA sequence: TGTGCCAGCAGCTCAAAGGCCGGCGGGACTGCCGTCTCCTACGAGCAGTACTTC. This gives the protein CASSSKAGGTAVSYEQYF.

The chain has TRBV6-4 and TRBJ1-3; TRBD1 is a possible D gene (5 bases). Trimming stripped 5 bases from V and 0 bases from J, with 14 bases between. Germline V gene lookup returns CDR1 MRHNA and CDR2 SNTAGT. The CDR3 spans 16 residues. This CDR3 is CASSYAGPSSGNTIYF. The CDR3 DNA is TGTGCCAGCAGTTACGCGGGGCCGAGCTCTGGAAACACCATATATTTT.

This clonotype was counted only a few times. The chain couples TRBV20-1 to TRBJ2-4, with 11 bases lining up with TRBD2. CDR1 and CDR2 (germline): DFQATT, SNEGSKA (reference sequence). The CDR3 spans 15 residues. Trimming cost V 5 bases and J 0 bases; bases outside gene matches: 3. CDR3 DNA sequence: TGCAGTGCTGATAGCGGGGGGGAAGCCAAAAACATTCAGTACTTC. This sequence encodes CSADSGGEAKNIQYF.

The sample holds a few counts of this clonotype. The chain recombines TRBV25-1 with TRBJ2-1, with 8 bases aligning to TRBD1. V shed 2 bases and J 8 bases; nucleotides not matched to a gene: 5. CDR1 is MGHDK and CDR2 is SYGVNS in the germline V gene. This CDR3 is built from 14 residues. The CDR3 DNA reads TGTGCCAGCAGTGAACAGGGGGCTAAGGATGAGCAGTTCTTC. Encoded protein: CASSEQGAKDEQFF. The whole variable domain, remainder taken from reference TRBV25-1 and TRBJ2-1, is EADIYQTPRYLVIGTGKKITLECSQTMGHDKMYWYQQDPGMELHLIHYSYGVNSTEKGDLSSESTVSRIRTEHFPLTLESARPSHTSQYLCASSEQGAKDEQFFGPGTRLTVL.

This CDR3 reads CASKVAGGINNEQFF. The CDR3, as DNA: TGTGCCAGCAAGGTAGCGGGGGGGATTAACAATGAGCAGTTCTTC. The chain employs TRBV25-1 and TRBJ2-1; 11 nucleotides agree with TRBD2. V shed 7 bases and J 5 bases; nucleotides not matched to a gene: 7. Per germline, CDR1 MGHDK and CDR2 SYGVNS. This CDR3 is 15 amino acids long.